The source of this TCR beta chain is a study of cytomegalovirus exposure and HLA in healthy donors. 13 Jbeta primers and 60 Vbeta primers were used for the PCR. The protocol was immunoSEQ multiplex PCR, while the TCRdb copy is restricted to in-frame clones and leaves out a portion. The sample has about 210,000 clones, approximately 83% seen once. The sequence derives from a woman in her forties or fifties in good health and CMV-seropositive. The sequencing input was PBMCs.

The DNA of the CDR3 is TGTGCCAGCAGCTTGTTTAGCGCGGCTGAGCAGTTCTTC. Amino acids: CASSLFSAAEQFF. J is TRBJ2-1 and V is TRBV5-8, with D possibly matching TRBD2 (5 bases). With 1 base removed from V and 9 bases from J, the gap between germline ends came to 11 bases. CDR1 is SGHTS, CDR2 YDEGEE, per germline. This CDR3 has 13 amino acids.